Shown below are 32 T cell receptor beta chains from a single sample sequenced in a study of blood T cell repertoires in COVID-19. Measured with immunoSEQ multiplex PCR; TCRdb has only the in-frame clones, and not every one. The data hold approximately 470,000 clones, with approximately 90% observed a single time. The sequenced sample consisted of PBMCs or T cells enriched from blood (not recorded which). The receptors were gathered from a woman aged 18-29 years who had recovered from COVID-19.

V and J are TRBV6-5 and TRBJ1-2, with TRBD1 matching over 7 bases. The CDR3 contains 14 residues. With V trimmed by 5 bases and J by 4 bases, 7 bases remained unmatched. CDR1 MNHEY and CDR2 SVGAGI come from the germline V gene. The CDR3 reads CASSPLGTVYGYTF. The CDR3, as DNA: TGTGCCAGCAGTCCCCTTGGGACAGTCTATGGCTACACCTTC.

This chain connects TRBV6-5 to TRBJ1-2; D ambiguous. The CDR3 sequence is 13 residues long. V was cut by 7 bases and J by 4 bases, with 13 bases left in between. The V gene's germline CDR1 is MNHEY and CDR2 SVGAGI. For the CDR3, the DNA is TGTGCCAGCACACTACGAAGCTCCTATGGCTACACCTTC. Amino acids: CASTLRSSYGYTF.

Comments on this clone: Additional DNA sequences in this sample encode the identical CDR3. The chain joins TRBV19 to TRBJ1-1, with D uncertain. The CDR3 spans 14 residues. V dropped 3 bases and J dropped 1 base, with 9 bases sitting between them. Germline assignment: CDR1 LNHDA and CDR2 SQIVND (reference sequence). The CDR3 spells CASSIRGGNTEAFF. The CDR3 DNA sequence: TGTGCCAGTAGTATCCGGGGTGGGAACACTGAAGCTTTCTTT.

V gene TRBV5-1 combines with J gene TRBJ2-5; 7 bases agree with TRBD1. CDR1 and CDR2 from the germline V gene are SGHRS and YFSETQ. With 0 bases clipped from V and 5 bases from J, the junction kept 13 bases outside the gene matches. The CDR3 covers 17 residues. The CDR3 sequence is CASSLDYRGGQGETQYF. CDR3 nucleotide sequence: TGCGCCAGCAGCTTGGACTATCGAGGGGGCCAGGGGGAGACCCAGTACTTC. Using reference TRBV5-1 and TRBJ2-5 for the parts outside the CDR3, the full variable domain is KAGVTQTPRYLIKTRGQQVTLSCSPISGHRSVSWYQQTPGQGLQFLFEYFSETQRNKGNFPGRFSGRQFSNSRSEMNVSTLELGDSALYLCASSLDYRGGQGETQYFGPGTRLLVL.

The J gene is TRBJ1-5, the V gene TRBV4-1; TRBD1 is a possible D gene (5 bases). With 3 bases removed from V and 3 bases from J, the gap between germline ends came to 12 bases. The CDR3 has 15 residues. Germline V gene sequence: CDR1 MGHRA, CDR2 YSYEKL. The CDR3 nucleotides read TGCGCCAGCAGCCAGGGAGGCAGGGACAATCAGCCCCAGCATTTT. Translation: CASSQGGRDNQPQHF.

The chain links TRBV10-2 to TRBJ2-7; D is ambiguous. Germline V gives CDR1 WSHSY, CDR2 SAAADI. This CDR3 has 14 residues. The V end was cut by 0 bases, the J end by 4 bases, with 10 bases between. The CDR3 spells CASSESAQTYEQYF. The CDR3 region has the DNA TGCGCCAGCAGTGAGTCGGCGCAGACATACGAGCAGTACTTC.

In this sample, this clone turned up once. The chain has TRBV9 and TRBJ2-3; 8 positions match TRBD2. The V gene's germline CDR1 is SGDLS and CDR2 YYNGEE. The trim removed 4 bases at V and 4 bases at J, leaving 23 bases unmatched. The CDR3 consists of 20 residues. CDR3 nucleotide sequence: TGTGCCAGCAGCTTTCTTCCCGGGGGGGAGGTGCCACTTCGACCAGATACGCAGTATTTT. It yields the protein CASSFLPGGEVPLRPDTQYF.

The chain links TRBV30 to TRBJ1-1; TRBD1 matches at 11 bases. V lost 5 bases and J lost 4; bases outside the gene matches: 15. Germline CDR1 reads GTSNPN; CDR2 reads SVGIG (reference sequence). This CDR3 is 17 amino acids long. The CDR3 nucleotides are TGTGCCTGGGGACCTTCGGACAGGGGGCATCGGAGCACTGAAGCTTTCTTT. The encoded protein is CAWGPSDRGHRSTEAFF.

V usage is TRBV28 and J usage is TRBJ1-4; no clear D gene. Germline V gives CDR1 MDHEN, CDR2 SYDVKM. Between the trimmed V and J ends, which lost 4 bases and 4 bases, there was a span of 13 bases. There are 15 residues in the CDR3. The CDR3 protein is CASSSPTEHNEKLFF. The CDR3 DNA follows: TGTGCCAGCAGTTCCCCGACGGAGCATAATGAAAAACTGTTTTTT.

The chain carries TRBV12-3 or TRBV12-4 and TRBJ1-5; no reliable D call. This CDR3 comprises 12 residues. Trimming removed 0 bases at V and 6 bases at J, with 3 bases between. Here the CDR3 DNA reads TGTGCCAGCAGTTTAGCGAGTCAGCCCCAGCATTTT. Translated, it gives CASSLASQPQHF.

The gene calls are TRBV18 and TRBJ2-5; TRBD1 matches 10 bases. CDR3 size: 17 residues. With V trimmed by 4 bases and J by 5 bases, 13 bases remained unmatched. Germline V CDR1 and CDR2: KGHSH, LQKENI. CDR3 bases: TGTGCCAGCTCACGACAGGGGGCAACGCTTGACCCCGAGACCCAGTACTTC. Translation gives CASSRQGATLDPETQYF.

The rearrangement links TRBV6-2 or TRBV6-3 to TRBJ2-3; 10 bases match TRBD2. The CDR3 is 16 residues long. V trimming: 2 bases; J trimming: 4 bases; junction bases outside the gene matches: 6. The germline V gene encodes CDR1 MNHEY and CDR2 SVGEGT. CDR3 residues: CASSYGLAAAPDTQYF. The CDR3 region has the DNA TGTGCCAGCAGTTACGGACTAGCGGCCGCACCAGATACGCAGTATTTT.

The chain recombines TRBV2 with TRBJ2-1; perhaps TRBD2 as D (6 bases). Germline-derived CDR1 and CDR2 are SNHLY and FYNNEI. The CDR3 consists of 15 residues. Trimming stripped 9 bases from V and 4 bases from J, with 19 bases between. As DNA, the CDR3 is TGTGCCAGGAGGTTCCGGGGGAACTATTACAATGAGCAGTTCTTC. This sequence encodes CARRFRGNYYNEQFF.

About this clone itself: The sample has other DNA sequences that encode this CDR3 too. The chain recombines TRBV5-1 with TRBJ1-3; a possible D gene is TRBD1 (5 bases). The V end was cut by 4 bases, the J end by 0 bases, with 11 bases between. This CDR3 has 15 residues. Germline V CDR1 and CDR2: SGHRS, YFSETQ. CDR3 sequence reads: CASSLDSNSGNTIYF. CDR3 in DNA: TGCGCCAGCAGCCTCGACAGTAACTCTGGAAACACCATATATTTT.

The V and J genes are TRBV19 and TRBJ1-1; 7 positions match TRBD1. V was clipped by 5 bases and J by 6 bases; unmatched bases: 3. The CDR3 consists of 12 residues. Looked up from germline, CDR1 is LNHDA and CDR2 is SQIVND (reference sequence). The CDR3 DNA sequence: TGTGCCAGTAGTCAGGGGGGCGCTGAAGCTTTCTTT. Translated, it gives CASSQGGAEAFF.

The CDR3 DNA is TGTGCCAGCCCCCCCGGGACAGATACCTACGAGCAGTACTTC. Its protein is CASPPGTDTYEQYF. The chain links TRBV6-4 to TRBJ2-7, with TRBD1 identical over 7 bases. V shed 8 bases and J 2 bases; nucleotides not matched to a gene: 9. Per germline, CDR1 MRHNA and CDR2 SNTAGT. The CDR3 consists of 14 residues.

This chain uses TRBV18 with TRBJ2-5, with 13 bases identical to TRBD2. The CDR3 spans 18 residues. CDR1 KGHSH and CDR2 LQKENI come from the germline V gene. The J segment lost 4 bases and the V segment lost 3 bases, leaving 11 bases of the junction unmatched. The CDR3: CASSPTTSGGPRGETQYF. In DNA, the CDR3 is TGTGCCAGCTCACCCACGACTAGCGGGGGGCCACGGGGAGAGACCCAGTACTTC.

V usage is TRBV12-3 or TRBV12-4 and J usage is TRBJ1-2; 8 nucleotides match TRBD1. CDR3 length: 13 amino acids. V lost 6 bases, J lost 8 bases, and 8 bases stayed unmatched. CDR3 sequence reads: CASSMSSGGGYTF. The CDR3 DNA sequence: TGTGCCAGCAGCATGTCTTCAGGGGGCGGCTACACCTTC.

This clone was detected only once. The gene calls are TRBV12-3 or TRBV12-4 and TRBJ1-2, with D unresolved. Trimming shortened V by 5 bases and J by 0 bases, and 7 bases separated the two germline ends. CDR3 length: 13 residues. The CDR3 nucleotides read TGTGCCAGCAGTCCCAGTACTAACTATGGCTACACCTTC. This sequence encodes CASSPSTNYGYTF.

This clone was seen a few times. V gene TRBV28 combines with J gene TRBJ1-1; 8 bases are a match to TRBD1. The CDR3 covers 17 residues. V gave up 5 bases and J gave up 4 bases; unmatched junction bases: 15. Germline loops: CDR1 MDHEN, CDR2 SYDVKM. This CDR3 reads CASSAGGDFDMGTEAFF. The CDR3 DNA reads TGTGCCAGCAGTGCAGGGGGCGATTTCGATATGGGCACTGAAGCTTTCTTT.

The chain has TRBV6-5 and TRBJ1-2; D uncertain. The germline V gene has CDR1 MNHEY and CDR2 SVGAGI. Trimming left V 6 bases short and J 6 bases short, with 20 bases between. The CDR3 runs 15 residues. CDR3 bases: TGTGCCAGCAGCGCGGCGGAGGTGGTAACTGATGGCTACACCTTC. Encoded protein: CASSAAEVVTDGYTF.

The chain recombines TRBV7-2 with TRBJ1-1, with D perhaps TRBD1 (5 bases). The CDR3 loop spans 13 amino acids. Germline CDR1 reads SGHTA; CDR2 reads FQGNSA. Trimming cost V 8 bases and J 1 base, with 11 bases left between them. The CDR3 bases are TGTGCCAGCCGGCGACAGCAGAACACTGAAGCTTTCTTT. This gives the protein CASRRQQNTEAFF.

This clone was counted once. V and J are TRBV14 and TRBJ1-6; weak D call: TRBD1 (5 bases). The CDR3 extends over 14 amino acids. Looked up from germline, CDR1 is SGHDN and CDR2 is FVKESK. V was cut by 10 bases and J by 7 bases, with 17 bases left in between. CDR3 in DNA: TGTGCCACCTCAATCACCCGGGGGAATTCACCCCTCCACTTT. Translating it yields CATSITRGNSPLHF.

CDR3: CASNDRAGTEAFF. The CDR3 nucleotides are TGTGCCAGCAATGACAGGGCTGGGACTGAAGCTTTCTTT. V usage is TRBV11-1 and J usage is TRBJ1-1; 7 positions agree with TRBD1. The V and J ends lost 7 bases and 5 bases, in that order; junction bases with no gene match: 7. CDR1 is SGHAT, CDR2 FQDESV, per germline (reference sequence). The CDR3 is made up of 13 amino acids.

The chain links TRBV7-2 to TRBJ1-1; tentatively, D is TRBD1 (6 bases). This CDR3 region has 15 residues. Germline CDR1 and CDR2: SGHTA and FQGNSA. Trimming shortened V by 5 bases and J by 4 bases, and 17 bases separated the two germline ends. The chain's CDR3 is CASSIRPGHLTEAFF. CDR3 nucleotide sequence: TGTGCCAGCAGCATCCGACCGGGACACCTCACTGAAGCTTTCTTT.

The V gene is TRBV2, the J gene TRBJ2-5; maybe TRBD2 (5 bases). Germline V gives CDR1 SNHLY, CDR2 FYNNEI. The length of the CDR3 is 14 residues. The V end lost 10 bases, the J end lost 5 bases, and 20 bases lay between the germline ends. The CDR3 sequence: CATKPGPWEETQYF. The CDR3 bases are TGTGCCACCAAACCGGGCCCCTGGGAGGAGACCCAGTACTTC.

V is TRBV27 and J is TRBJ2-7, with 7 bases that match TRBD2. The germline gives CDR1 MNHEY, CDR2 SMNVEV (reference sequence). This CDR3 has 15 residues. Trimming removed 2 bases from V and 8 bases from J; junction bases left unmatched: 12. Written as DNA, the CDR3 is TGTGCCAGCAGTTTACTGGCGGGGACTACTACGAAGCAGTACTTC. Residues: CASSLLAGTTTKQYF.

This chain connects TRBV7-2 to TRBJ2-1, with 9 bases that match TRBD2. CDR1 and CDR2 (germline): SGHTA, FQGNSA. The CDR3 runs 15 residues. The V gene end was trimmed by 2 bases and the J gene end by 8 bases; junction bases not matched to a gene: 7. The CDR3 protein is CASSLRAGGLDEQFF. In DNA, the CDR3 is TGTGCCAGCAGCTTACGTGCGGGGGGGCTGGATGAGCAGTTCTTC.

This chain links TRBV18 with TRBJ1-2, with D possibly being TRBD1 (5 bases). The CDR3 length is 14 residues. Trimming removed 2 bases at V and 4 bases at J, with 11 bases between. CDR1 KGHSH and CDR2 LQKENI come from the germline V gene. DNA for the CDR3: TGTGCCAGCTCACCAGACAGACAGACCTATGGCTACACCTTC. Its translation is CASSPDRQTYGYTF.

V and J are TRBV11-3 and TRBJ2-1; possible D gene TRBD2, 5 bases. The CDR3 contains 14 residues. Trimming took 4 bases from V and 12 from J, leaving 19 bases between them. Germline CDR1 SGHNT, CDR2 YENEEA. The DNA for the CDR3 is TGTGCCAGCAGCTCCAGGACTGGCCTTCAAGTGCAGTTCTTC. Protein sequence: CASSSRTGLQVQFF.

The chain joins TRBV5-1 to TRBJ1-4, with 8 bases identical to TRBD1. Germline trimming cut 4 bases from V and 10 bases from J; bases unmatched to any gene: 6. The CDR3 totals 13 residues. Germline CDR1 SGHRS, CDR2 YFSETQ. CDR3 protein: CASSPTGVSKLFF. The CDR3 DNA sequence: TGCGCCAGCAGCCCGACAGGGGTTTCAAAACTGTTTTTT.

V gene TRBV10-2 combines with J gene TRBJ2-7; 15 bases line up with TRBD2. Trimming cost V 6 bases and J 8 bases; bases outside gene matches: 5. Germline V gene sequence: CDR1 WSHSY, CDR2 SAAADI. The CDR3 length is 14 residues. The CDR3 region is CASSPGTSGGQQYF. Written as DNA, the CDR3 is TGCGCCAGCAGCCCCGGGACTAGCGGGGGGCAGCAGTACTTC.